This passage covers 7 T cell receptor beta chains from one sample sequenced in a study of blood T cell repertoires in COVID-19. Measured with immunoSEQ multiplex PCR; TCRdb has only the in-frame clones, and not every one. The repertoire consists of tens of thousands of clones, with roughly 89% occurring once and the leading ten covering around 13%. What was sequenced was peripheral blood. These receptors were collected from a man between 65 and 85 years old with active COVID-19.

This rearrangement joins TRBV5-4 to TRBJ2-7; a possible D gene is TRBD2 (5 bases). Deletions cut 4 bases from V and 3 bases from J, with 14 bases between. The CDR3 length is 14 residues. Germline V lookup: CDR1 SGHNT, CDR2 YYREEE (reference sequence). The CDR3 sequence: CASSSTSGNYEQYF. CDR3 nucleotide sequence: TGTGCCAGCAGCAGTACCAGCGGAAACTACGAGCAGTACTTC.

This chain joins TRBV5-1 and TRBJ2-7; TRBD1 agrees at 12 bases. Trimming at V came to 4 bases and at J to 2 bases, leaving 7 bases not matched to a gene. CDR1 and CDR2 (germline): SGHRS, YFSETQ. CDR3 length: 16 residues. CDR3: CASSVTRDRGPYEQYF. Written as DNA, the CDR3 is TGCGCCAGCAGCGTAACCCGGGACAGGGGGCCCTACGAGCAGTACTTC.

The rearrangement links TRBV10-3 to TRBJ2-2, with TRBD2 matching 15 bases. Unmatched junction bases numbered 19, after V lost 10 bases and J lost 7 bases. This CDR3 is built from 19 residues. The germline gives CDR1 ENHRY, CDR2 SYGVKD. CDR3 DNA: TGTGCCACCAAGGGCGACGTAGGACTAGCGGGAGGGCACGGCGGGGAGCTGTTTTTT. This gives the protein CATKGDVGLAGGHGGELFF.

The chain recombines TRBV6-4 with TRBJ2-2, with 10 bases matching TRBD1. Germline V gene data show CDR1 as MRHNA and CDR2 as SNTAGT. The V and J ends lost 7 bases and 0 bases, in that order; junction bases with no gene match: 8. The CDR3 covers 17 residues. CDR3 nucleotide sequence: TGTGCCAGCAAAAGGAACGGACAGGGGGCGAACACCGGGGAGCTGTTTTTT. Amino acid sequence: CASKRNGQGANTGELFF.

CDR3 nucleotides: TGTGCCAGGGACGTTGGGGACAGGGGAGGAGATACGCAGTATTTT. This codes for CARDVGDRGGDTQYF. The V call is TRBV11-3, the J call TRBJ2-3; TRBD1 agrees at 10 bases. The CDR3 contains 15 residues. V was clipped by 9 bases and J by 5 bases; unmatched bases: 11. Germline loops: CDR1 SGHNT, CDR2 YENEEA. Full variable domain (rest looked up from reference TRBV11-3 and TRBJ2-3): EAGVVQSPRYKIIEKKQPVAFWCNPISGHNTLYWYLQNLGQGPELLIRYENEEAVDDSQLPKDRFSAERLKGVDSTLKIQPAELGDSAVYLCARDVGDRGGDTQYFGPGTRLTVL.

The chain carries TRBV19 and TRBJ2-1, with 9 bases fitting TRBD1. This CDR3 region has 14 residues. V trimming: 4 bases; J trimming: 7 bases; junction bases outside the gene matches: 5. CDR1 and CDR2 (germline): LNHDA, SQIVND (reference sequence). DNA of the CDR3: TGTGCCAGTAGTAACGGGACAGGGAGAAATGAGCAGTTCTTC. This translates into CASSNGTGRNEQFF.

The chain is built from TRBV18 and TRBJ2-3; D remains unclear. V shed 3 bases and J shed 3 bases, with 4 bases lying between them. The CDR3 length is 12 residues. In germline, CDR1 is KGHSH, CDR2 LQKENI. The CDR3 nucleotides read TGTGCCAGCTCACCGAGGACAGATACGCAGTATTTT. This sequence encodes CASSPRTDTQYF.